The clone carrying this T cell receptor (beta chain) was found a few times. Its antigen is not identified. This sample was taken from a study of cytomegalovirus exposure and HLA in healthy donors. CDR3 length equals 16 residues. Germline trimming cut 4 bases from V and 7 bases from J; bases unmatched to any gene: 12. Germline V gene sequence: CDR1 LNHDA, CDR2 SQIVND (reference sequence). Whole-study results and caveats: Segments of the TCR beta V type were, in most cases, productive about 90% or about 30% of the time in an earlier analysis.

The PCR employed 60 Vbeta primers together with 13 Jbeta primers. The data were produced by immunoSEQ multiplex PCR, yet TCRdb's version contains in-frame clones alone and is incomplete. The sample contains about 120,000 clones, just over 15% of which appear only once. The clonotype originates from a woman younger than 30 in good health and CMV-seronegative. The chain carries TRBV19 and TRBJ1-5, with 8 positions matching TRBD1. The sample taken for sequencing was PBMCs. In nucleotides, the CDR3 is TGTGCCAGTAGTAACCCACGGACAGGGAAGGGCCAGCCCCAGCATTTT. This codes for CASSNPRTGKGQPQHF.